Shown below are 16 T cell receptor beta chains from a single sample sequenced in a study of T cell responses to AZD1222 COVID-19 vaccine. Repertoires were generated with immunoSEQ multiplex PCR, while TCRdb's copy carries only in-frame clones and drops some. The profile shows 90,000 to 95,000 clones, approximately 91% of them singletons. This sample comprised peripheral blood, obtained on day 0 of AZD1222 vaccination. The source of these receptors is an adult in good health.

The rearrangement uses TRBV6-2 or TRBV6-3 and TRBJ1-5; 7 nucleotides align to TRBD1. In germline, CDR1 is MNHEY, CDR2 SVGEGT. V shed 5 bases, J shed 0 bases, and the junction held 4 bases outside the gene matches. This CDR3 region has 15 residues. The CDR3 region is CASSRGTDSNQPQHF. In DNA form, the CDR3 reads TGTGCCAGCAGTAGAGGGACAGATAGCAATCAGCCCCAGCATTTT.

The J gene is TRBJ1-4, the V gene TRBV19, with D hard to call. The CDR3 sequence is 15 residues long. Germline V lookup: CDR1 LNHDA, CDR2 SQIVND (reference sequence). V lost 2 bases and J lost 2, with 9 bases in between. The CDR3 DNA follows: TGTGCCAGTAGTATAAACAGTGCTACTAATGAAAAACTGTTTTTT. It codes for CASSINSATNEKLFF.

In this sample, this clone turned up a few times. The chain recombines TRBV7-2 with TRBJ2-1; D possibly uses TRBD1 or TRBD2 (6 bases each). The CDR3 contains 14 residues. CDR1 and CDR2 from the germline V gene are SGHTA and FQGNSA. The V gene lost 2 bases and the J gene lost 6 bases, with 11 bases spanning the gap. CDR3 loop: CASSLFRGVNEQFF. The CDR3 coding sequence is TGTGCCAGCAGCTTATTTAGGGGGGTCAATGAGCAGTTCTTC.

The V gene is TRBV6-6, the J gene TRBJ2-4; D is ambiguous. The V gene's germline CDR1 is MNHNY and CDR2 SVGAGI (reference sequence). The CDR3 runs to 16 residues. Deletions cut 0 bases from V and 0 bases from J, with 9 bases between. The CDR3 protein is CASSYSQSLAKNIQYF. CDR3 nucleotides: TGTGCCAGCAGTTACTCACAGAGCCTAGCCAAAAACATTCAGTACTTC.

The genes are TRBV7-2 and TRBJ1-3, with unresolved D. Per germline, CDR1 SGHTA and CDR2 FQGNSA. The CDR3 contains 15 residues. V lost 3 bases to trimming and J lost 0 bases, with 9 bases between them. The DNA of the CDR3 is TGTGCCAGCAGCTTCGCAGTCTACTCTGGAAACACCATATATTTT. It encodes CASSFAVYSGNTIYF.

This clone was recorded a few times. V usage is TRBV2 and J usage is TRBJ2-7; the D gene could be TRBD1 or TRBD2 (6 bases each). The CDR3 has 14 residues. Per germline, CDR1 SNHLY and CDR2 FYNNEI. V lost 4 bases, J lost 7 bases, and 17 bases lay in between. CDR3: CASSGGTPNAEQYF. The CDR3 DNA sequence: TGTGCCAGCAGTGGCGGGACACCAAATGCGGAGCAGTACTTC.

The V and J genes are TRBV11-2 and TRBJ2-3, with D unresolved. Looked up from germline, CDR1 is SGHAT and CDR2 is FQNNGV. The CDR3 covers 13 residues. V gave up 2 bases and J gave up 4 bases, with 7 bases separating them. DNA of the CDR3: TGTGCCAGCAGCTTATTTGGGGCAGATACGCAGTATTTT. Translation: CASSLFGADTQYF.

This clone was counted once. This sequence joins TRBV6-2 or TRBV6-3 and TRBJ1-1; D is unclear. The V end was cut by 6 bases, the J end by 3 bases, with 26 bases between. The CDR3 extends over 18 amino acids. In germline, CDR1 is MNHEY, CDR2 SVGEGT. The CDR3 reads CASSRSVGFAERDTEAFF. The CDR3 DNA reads TGTGCCAGCAGCAGAAGCGTAGGTTTCGCTGAGCGTGACACTGAAGCTTTCTTT.

The chain has TRBV5-4 and TRBJ2-7; 7 bases line up with TRBD1. J gave up 3 bases and V 3 bases, and 9 bases lay outside the gene matches. CDR3 length equals 15 residues. Germline V gene sequence: CDR1 SGHNT, CDR2 YYREEE (reference sequence). CDR3 residues: CASSSKLTGDYEQYF. CDR3 DNA sequence: TGTGCCAGCAGCTCGAAATTAACAGGGGACTACGAGCAGTACTTC.

The table lists this clone with a count of one. The chain recombines TRBV5-5 with TRBJ2-1; a weak D match, TRBD1 (5 bases). The CDR3 covers 15 residues. Germline V lookup: CDR1 SGHKS, CDR2 YYEKEE (reference sequence). V gave up 4 bases and J gave up 2 bases, with 13 bases separating them. The CDR3: CASSLDSAAYNEQFF. The CDR3 bases are TGTGCCAGCAGCCTCGACAGCGCGGCCTACAATGAGCAGTTCTTC.

This clone was seen a handful of times. The chain links TRBV7-3 to TRBJ2-2; D gene uncertain. Germline CDR1 and CDR2: SGHTA and FQGTGA. This CDR3 spans 12 amino acids. V was trimmed by 6 bases and J by 7 bases, leaving 9 bases between them. CDR3 nucleotides: TGTGCCAGCAGTCTGCGTGGCGGGGAGCTGTTTTTT. Translating it yields CASSLRGGELFF. The full variable domain, with the rest looked up from reference TRBV7-3 and TRBJ2-2, is GAGVSQTPSNKVTEKGKYVELRCDPISGHTALYWYRQSLGQGPEFLIYFQGTGAADDSGLPNDRFFAVRPEGSVSTLKIQRTERGDSAVYLCASSLRGGELFFGEGSRLTVL.

The chain couples TRBV2 to TRBJ1-6; D gene uncertain. V was cut by 4 bases and J by 8 bases, with 15 bases left in between. Germline values: CDR1 SNHLY, CDR2 FYNNEI. This CDR3 region has 15 residues. Here the CDR3 reads CASSVELRFDSPLHF. The CDR3 nucleotides are TGTGCCAGCAGTGTCGAATTGAGGTTTGATTCACCCCTCCACTTT.

The genes are TRBV6-1 and TRBJ2-3; either TRBD1 or TRBD2 may fit D (6 bases each). CDR3 length equals 14 residues. Germline loops: CDR1 MNHNS, CDR2 SASEGT. V lost 3 bases to trimming and J lost 3 bases, with 10 bases between them. The CDR3 here is CASSEGGGTDTQYF. The DNA of the CDR3 is TGTGCCAGCAGTGAGGGGGGCGGTACAGATACGCAGTATTTT.

The J gene is TRBJ2-7, the V gene TRBV11-2; 7 positions agree with TRBD1. The V and J ends lost 5 bases and 3 bases, in that order; junction bases with no gene match: 19. The CDR3 is 18 residues long. Per the germline V gene, CDR1 is SGHAT and CDR2 is FQNNGV. The CDR3 nucleotides read TGTGCCAGCAGCCTAGGTCCGGGACAGCGAAGGTTCCGCTACGAGCAGTACTTC. Encoded protein: CASSLGPGQRRFRYEQYF.

This sequence joins TRBV7-3 and TRBJ1-1, with D hard to call. The CDR3 is 12 amino acids. Germline loops: CDR1 SGHTA, CDR2 FQGTGA. V was cut by 11 bases and J by 14 bases, with 24 bases left in between. The CDR3 loop reads CAGSKSTGQIFF. CDR3 in DNA: TGTGCCGGCTCAAAATCAACCGGGCAGATCTTCTTT.

The chain couples TRBV7-8 to TRBJ1-1; unclear D gene. V was cut by 1 base and J by 1 base, with 7 bases left in between. The CDR3 length is 14 residues. CDR1 and CDR2 from the germline V gene are SGHVS and FQNEAQ. The DNA of the CDR3 is TGTGCCAGCAGCTTAGGACACGCGAACACTGAAGCTTTCTTT. Translating it yields CASSLGHANTEAFF. The full variable domain, completed using reference TRBV7-8 and TRBJ1-1, is GAGVSQSPRYKVAKRGQDVALRCDPISGHVSLFWYQQALGQGPEFLTYFQNEAQLDKSGLPSDRFFAERPEGSVSTLKIQRTQQEDSAVYLCASSLGHANTEAFFGQGTRLTVV.